This T cell receptor (beta chain) was found in a study of control samples from healthy donors and cancer patients. The sample holds a few counts of this clone. At the DNA level, this CDR3 is encoded by other sequences in the same sample as well. CDR1 WNHNN and CDR2 SYGVQD come from the germline V gene (reference sequence). V dropped 5 bases and J dropped 4; count of bases not matched to a gene: 14. This CDR3 is 17 amino acids long. Clones were sequenced by immunoSEQ multiplex PCR, and TCRdb holds only the in-frame ones, with some missing. The sample contains 95,000 to 150,000 clones, roughly nine tenths of which appear only once.

The receptor was isolated from a woman aged 18-29 years in good health. The V gene is TRBV10-1, the J gene TRBJ1-5; the match to TRBD1 covers 7 bases. The sequenced sample consisted of blood. The CDR3 nucleotides read TGCGCCAGCAGTATCCATAACGACAGGGAGAGGAATCAGCCCCAGCATTTT. Protein product: CASSIHNDRERNQPQHF.